This T cell receptor beta chain was captured in a study of blood T cell repertoires in COVID-19. About the study: Acute-phase and convalescent COVID-19 samples originated in the United States, Italy and Spain.

Original methodology: Reference gene primer amplification gave estimated nucleated cell counts. Libraries were prepared by immunoSEQ multiplex PCR; TCRdb keeps only in-frame clonotypes and omits some of them. V, J and clone size are those of that table, while D and trimming were read from the DNA. The sample lists 300,000 or so clones, about nine tenths seen once, with 2.6% in the top ten. Individuals aged roughly 18 to 95 years were recruited from 24 US areas. Recovered status applied to Cohort 3 donors who had two consecutive negative PCRs. It also applied to those with clearance or with symptom resolution. The sequenced material came from PBMCs or T cells enriched from blood (not recorded which). The sequence was collected from a man aged 60 to 75 who had recovered from COVID-19.

CDR3 protein: CASSPRLSFGETQYF. The CDR3 DNA sequence: TGTGCCAGCTCACCACGATTGAGCTTTGGAGAGACCCAGTACTTC. The gene calls are TRBV18 and TRBJ2-5, with D unresolved. This CDR3 is built from 15 residues. The ends were cut back, 1 base at V and 4 bases at J, with 13 bases in the middle. Germline V lookup: CDR1 KGHSH, CDR2 LQKENI.